This T cell receptor beta chain stems from a study of cytomegalovirus exposure and HLA in healthy donors. Although they were nominally healthy when sampled, donors likely had unrecorded immune exposures. V was clipped by 4 bases and J by 4 bases; unmatched bases: 22. Germline V CDR1 and CDR2: SNHLY, FYNNEI. This CDR3 spans 20 amino acids. PCR used 60 Vbeta primers and 13 Jbeta primers. Libraries were prepared by immunoSEQ multiplex PCR; TCRdb keeps only in-frame clonotypes and omits some of them. In the table there are some 160,000 clones, around 73% of which are singletons. This chain uses TRBV2 with TRBJ2-3, with TRBD1 identical over 8 bases. This TCR was recovered from a male donor in good health and CMV-seronegative. The source material was PBMCs. CDR3 loop: CASSGPGGERGILTADTQYF. The CDR3 region has the DNA TGTGCCAGCAGTGGGCCAGGGGGCGAACGGGGCATCCTTACGGCAGATACGCAGTATTTT.